The following is a T cell receptor beta chain sequence with its context. The sample comes from a study of cytomegalovirus exposure and HLA in healthy donors. There are 14 residues in the CDR3. CDR1 MNHNY and CDR2 SVGAGI come from the germline V gene (reference sequence). Between the trimmed V and J ends, which lost 1 base and 2 bases, there was a span of 9 bases. Primers: 60 Vbeta forward and 13 Jbeta reverse. The protocol was immunoSEQ multiplex PCR, while the TCRdb copy is restricted to in-frame clones and leaves out a portion. The sample contains under 200,000 clones, around three quarters of which appear only once.

The clonotype comes from a woman in her 30s in good health and CMV-seropositive. This chain links TRBV6-6 with TRBJ2-7, with TRBD1 as a possible D gene (6 bases). Sequencing input: PBMCs. In nucleotides, the CDR3 is TGTGCCAGCAGTTACTTGGACAGAACCTACGAGCAGTACTTC. This codes for CASSYLDRTYEQYF.